In its sample, the clone carrying this T cell receptor beta chain was seen once. In the source study's methods: Estimated nucleated cell counts came from reference gene primer amplification. Only in-frame clones appear in the TCRdb table, and some are missing; sequencing was by immunoSEQ multiplex PCR. For V, J and clone size, that table is used; D and trimming come from the DNA. Among 200,000 to 250,000 clones, 65% to 85% were seen once, and the ten largest hold around 2.7%. This entry belongs to a study of blood T cell repertoires in COVID-19. Across the whole study: Researchers got acute and convalescent COVID-19 samples from the United States, Italy and Spain.

The clonotype was recovered from a woman between 25 and 40 years old who had recovered from COVID-19. The material sequenced was peripheral blood.

CDR3 residues: CASSLGPTGGGNQPQHF. The CDR3 coding sequence is TGCGCCAGCAGCTTGGGACCTACAGGGGGAGGAAATCAGCCCCAGCATTTT. The rearrangement joins TRBV5-1 to TRBJ1-5; 8 bases map to TRBD1. The CDR3 totals 17 residues. The trim removed 0 bases at V and 4 bases at J, leaving 9 bases unmatched. Per the germline V gene, CDR1 is SGHRS and CDR2 is YFSETQ.